The entry that follows covers one T cell receptor beta chain sequence. Its specificity is unknown. There are 15 residues in the CDR3. The germline gives CDR1 SGHAT, CDR2 FQNNGV. The junction had 4 bases not matched to a gene; V was cut back by 3 bases and J by 2 bases. The study ran its PCR with 60 Vbeta and 13 Jbeta primers. Clones were sequenced by immunoSEQ multiplex PCR, and TCRdb holds only the in-frame ones, with some missing. Altogether about 160,000 clones are present, about 81% being singletons, with the ten largest covering 1.5%. The sample comes from a study of cytomegalovirus exposure and HLA in healthy donors. Notes on the study in general: A few of the chains that were CMV-associated were confirmed in vitro to be specific for CMV antigens. For most TCR sequences rarity was the rule, although some public TCRs occurred in many donors. Per a prior analysis, the majority of TCR beta V segments were productive roughly 90% or roughly 30% of the time.

The sample taken for sequencing was PBMCs. The genes are TRBV11-2 and TRBJ1-3; 7 nucleotides line up with TRBD1. This receptor was taken from a girl aged 5 to 17 in good health and CMV-seropositive. The CDR3, as DNA: TGTGCCAGCAGCTTTAGGGGGCTGGCTGGAAACACCATATATTTT. Translating it yields CASSFRGLAGNTIYF.